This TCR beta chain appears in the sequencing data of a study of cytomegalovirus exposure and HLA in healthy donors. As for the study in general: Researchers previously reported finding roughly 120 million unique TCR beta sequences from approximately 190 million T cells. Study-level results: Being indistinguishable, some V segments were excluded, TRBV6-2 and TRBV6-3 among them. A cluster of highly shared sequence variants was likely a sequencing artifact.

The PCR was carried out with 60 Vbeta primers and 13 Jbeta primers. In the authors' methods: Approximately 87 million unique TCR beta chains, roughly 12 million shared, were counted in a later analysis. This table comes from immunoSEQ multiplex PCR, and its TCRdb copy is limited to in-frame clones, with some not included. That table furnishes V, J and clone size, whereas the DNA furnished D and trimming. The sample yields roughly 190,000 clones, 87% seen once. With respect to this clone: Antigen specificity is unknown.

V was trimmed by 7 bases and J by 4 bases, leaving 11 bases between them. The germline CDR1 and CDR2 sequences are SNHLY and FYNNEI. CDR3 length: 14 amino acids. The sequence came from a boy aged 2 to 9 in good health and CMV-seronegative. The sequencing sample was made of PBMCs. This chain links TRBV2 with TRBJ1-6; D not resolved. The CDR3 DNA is TGTGCCAGCACCGATCGGGGATATAATTCACCCCTCCACTTT. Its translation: CASTDRGYNSPLHF.